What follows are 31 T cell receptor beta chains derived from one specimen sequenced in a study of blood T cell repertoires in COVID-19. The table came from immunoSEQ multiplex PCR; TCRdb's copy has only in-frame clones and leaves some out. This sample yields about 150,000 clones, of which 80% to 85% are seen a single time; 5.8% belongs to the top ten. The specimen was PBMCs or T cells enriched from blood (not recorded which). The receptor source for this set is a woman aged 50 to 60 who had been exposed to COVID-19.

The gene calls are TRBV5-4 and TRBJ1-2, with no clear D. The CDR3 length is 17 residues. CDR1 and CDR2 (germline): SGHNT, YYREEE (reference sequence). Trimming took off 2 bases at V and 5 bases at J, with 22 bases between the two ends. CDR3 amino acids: CASSLQLASSSTYGYTF. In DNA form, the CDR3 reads TGTGCCAGCAGCTTACAGCTGGCCAGCAGCAGTACTTATGGCTACACCTTC.

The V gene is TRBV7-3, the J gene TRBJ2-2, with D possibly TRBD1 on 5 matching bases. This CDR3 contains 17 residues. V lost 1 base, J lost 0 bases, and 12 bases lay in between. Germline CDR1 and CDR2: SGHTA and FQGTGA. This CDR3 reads CASSLKGQGTNTGELFF. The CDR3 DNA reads TGTGCCAGCAGCTTAAAGGGGCAGGGAACGAACACCGGGGAGCTGTTTTTT.

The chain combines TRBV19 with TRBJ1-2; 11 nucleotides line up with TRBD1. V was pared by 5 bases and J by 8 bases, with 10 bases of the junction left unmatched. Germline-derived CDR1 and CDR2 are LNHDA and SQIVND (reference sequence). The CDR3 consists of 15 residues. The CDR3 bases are TGTGCCAGTAGTGCCACTGGGACAGGGGGAGTCGGCTACACCTTC. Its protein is CASSATGTGGVGYTF.

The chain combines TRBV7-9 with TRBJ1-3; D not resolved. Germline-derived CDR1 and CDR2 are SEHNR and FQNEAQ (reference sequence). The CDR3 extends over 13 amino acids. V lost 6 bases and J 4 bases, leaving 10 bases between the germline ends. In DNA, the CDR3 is TGTGCCAGCAGTTATTACAGCGGAAACACCATATATTTT. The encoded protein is CASSYYSGNTIYF.

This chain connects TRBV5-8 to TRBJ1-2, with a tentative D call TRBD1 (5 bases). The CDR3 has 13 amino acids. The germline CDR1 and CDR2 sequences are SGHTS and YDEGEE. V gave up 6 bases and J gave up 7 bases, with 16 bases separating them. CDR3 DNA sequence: TGTGCCAGCACGGTCAGGGCTCTTTCTGGCTACACCTTC. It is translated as CASTVRALSGYTF. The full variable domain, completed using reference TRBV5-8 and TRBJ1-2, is EAGVTQSPTHLIKTRGQQATLRCSPISGHTSVYWYQQALGLGLQFLLWYDEGEERNRGNFPPRFSGRQFPNYSSELNVNALELEDSALYLCASTVRALSGYTFGSGTRLTVV.

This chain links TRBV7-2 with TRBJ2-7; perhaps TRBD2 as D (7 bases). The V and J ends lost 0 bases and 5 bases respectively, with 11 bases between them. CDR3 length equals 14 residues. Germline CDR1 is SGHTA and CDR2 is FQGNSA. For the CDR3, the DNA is TGTGCCAGCAGCTTAGCGGGGGGGCGGAACGAGCAGTACTTC. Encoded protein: CASSLAGGRNEQYF.

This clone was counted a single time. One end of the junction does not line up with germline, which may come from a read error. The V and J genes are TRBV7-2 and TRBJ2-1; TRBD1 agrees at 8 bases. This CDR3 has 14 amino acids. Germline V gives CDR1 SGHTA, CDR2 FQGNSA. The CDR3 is CASSLDRGTNEQFF. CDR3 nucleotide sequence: TGTGCCAGCAGTTTAGACAGGGGTACTAATGAGCAGTTCTTC. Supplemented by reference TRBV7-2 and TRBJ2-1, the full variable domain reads GAGVSQSPSNKVTEKGKDVELRCDPISGHTALYWYRQSLGQGLEFLIYFQGNSAPDKSGLPSDRFSAERTGGSVSTLTIQRTQQEDSAVYLCASSLDRGTNEQFFGPGTRLTVL.

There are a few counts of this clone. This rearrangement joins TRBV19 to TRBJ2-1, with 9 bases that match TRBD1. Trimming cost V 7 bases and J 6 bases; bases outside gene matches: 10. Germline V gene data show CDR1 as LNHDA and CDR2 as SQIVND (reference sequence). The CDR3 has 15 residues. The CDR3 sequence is CASTPPGQGSNEQFF. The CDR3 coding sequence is TGTGCCAGTACTCCGCCGGGACAGGGCTCCAATGAGCAGTTCTTC.

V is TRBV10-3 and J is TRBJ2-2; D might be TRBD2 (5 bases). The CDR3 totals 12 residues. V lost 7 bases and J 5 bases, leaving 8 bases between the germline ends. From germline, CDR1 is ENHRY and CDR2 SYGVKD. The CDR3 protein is CAINRGTGELFF. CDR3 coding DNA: TGTGCCATCAACCGAGGGACCGGGGAGCTGTTTTTT.

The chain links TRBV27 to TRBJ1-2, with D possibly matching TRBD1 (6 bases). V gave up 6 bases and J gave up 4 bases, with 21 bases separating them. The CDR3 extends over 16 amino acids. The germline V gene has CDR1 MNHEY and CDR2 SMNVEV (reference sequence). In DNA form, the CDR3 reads TGTGCCAGCAGCGTTTCCGGACAGATCTACGGCTATGGCTACACCTTC. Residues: CASSVSGQIYGYGYTF.

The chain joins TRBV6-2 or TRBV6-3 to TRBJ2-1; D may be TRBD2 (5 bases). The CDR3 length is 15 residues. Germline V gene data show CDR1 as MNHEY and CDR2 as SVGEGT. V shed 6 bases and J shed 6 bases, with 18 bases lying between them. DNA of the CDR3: TGTGCCAGCAGCTTTCGTGTGGATGCGGGCAATGAGCAGTTCTTC. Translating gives CASSFRVDAGNEQFF.

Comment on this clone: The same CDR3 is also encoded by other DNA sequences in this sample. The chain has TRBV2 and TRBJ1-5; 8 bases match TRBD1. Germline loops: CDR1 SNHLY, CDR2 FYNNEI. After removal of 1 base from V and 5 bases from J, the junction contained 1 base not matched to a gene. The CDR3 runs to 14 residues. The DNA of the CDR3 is TGTGCCAGCAGTGAAGACAGGGGGGATCAGCCCCAGCATTTT. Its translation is CASSEDRGDQPQHF.

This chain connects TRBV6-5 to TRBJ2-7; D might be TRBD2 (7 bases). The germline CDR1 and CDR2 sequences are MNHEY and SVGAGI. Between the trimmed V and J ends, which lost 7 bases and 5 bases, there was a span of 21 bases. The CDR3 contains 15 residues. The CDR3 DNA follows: TGTGCCAGCACCAAGAGAGGGGGACTAACCGACGAGCAGTACTTC. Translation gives CASTKRGGLTDEQYF.

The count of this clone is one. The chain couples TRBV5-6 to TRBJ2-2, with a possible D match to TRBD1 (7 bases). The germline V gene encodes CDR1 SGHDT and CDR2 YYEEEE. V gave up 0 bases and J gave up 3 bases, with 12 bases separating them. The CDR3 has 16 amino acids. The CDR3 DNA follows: TGTGCCAGCAGCTTGGGTGCGGGACAGTACACCGGGGAGCTGTTTTTT. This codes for CASSLGAGQYTGELFF.

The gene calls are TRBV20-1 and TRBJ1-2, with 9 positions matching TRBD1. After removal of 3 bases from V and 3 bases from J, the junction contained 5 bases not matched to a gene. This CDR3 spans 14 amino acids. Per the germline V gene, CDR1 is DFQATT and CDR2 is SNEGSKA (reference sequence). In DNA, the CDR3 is TGCAGTGCTAGTTACAGGGGGCTTCACTATGGCTACACCTTC. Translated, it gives CSASYRGLHYGYTF.

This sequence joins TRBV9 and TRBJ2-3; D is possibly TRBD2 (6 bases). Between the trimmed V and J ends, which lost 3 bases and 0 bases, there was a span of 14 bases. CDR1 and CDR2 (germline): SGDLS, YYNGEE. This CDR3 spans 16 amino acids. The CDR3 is CASSGTGGVSTDTQYF. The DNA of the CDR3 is TGTGCCAGCAGCGGGACTGGAGGGGTAAGCACAGATACGCAGTATTTT.

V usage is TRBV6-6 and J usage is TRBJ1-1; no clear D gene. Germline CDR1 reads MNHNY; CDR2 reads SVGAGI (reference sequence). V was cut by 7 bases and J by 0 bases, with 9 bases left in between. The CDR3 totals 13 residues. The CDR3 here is CASNAGLNTEAFF. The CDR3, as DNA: TGTGCCAGCAACGCAGGCTTGAACACTGAAGCTTTCTTT.

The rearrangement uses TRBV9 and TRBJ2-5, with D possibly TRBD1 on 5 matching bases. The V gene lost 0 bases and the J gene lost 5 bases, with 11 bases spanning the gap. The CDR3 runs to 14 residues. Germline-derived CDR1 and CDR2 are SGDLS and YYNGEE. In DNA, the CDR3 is TGTGCCAGCAGCGTAGAGCCAGGGTCGGAGACCCAGTACTTC. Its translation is CASSVEPGSETQYF.

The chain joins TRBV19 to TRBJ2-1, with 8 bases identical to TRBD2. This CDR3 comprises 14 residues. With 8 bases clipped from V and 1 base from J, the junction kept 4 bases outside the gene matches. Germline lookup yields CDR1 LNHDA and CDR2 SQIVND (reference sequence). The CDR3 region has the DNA TGTGCCAGTGCGACGGGAGGGTCCTACAATGAGCAGTTCTTC. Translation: CASATGGSYNEQFF.

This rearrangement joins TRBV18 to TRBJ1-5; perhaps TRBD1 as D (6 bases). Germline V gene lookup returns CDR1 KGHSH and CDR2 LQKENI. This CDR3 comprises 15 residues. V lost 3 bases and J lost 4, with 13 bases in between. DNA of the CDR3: TGTGCCAGCTCACCTAAGGCAGGGACAAATCAGCCCCAGCATTTT. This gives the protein CASSPKAGTNQPQHF.

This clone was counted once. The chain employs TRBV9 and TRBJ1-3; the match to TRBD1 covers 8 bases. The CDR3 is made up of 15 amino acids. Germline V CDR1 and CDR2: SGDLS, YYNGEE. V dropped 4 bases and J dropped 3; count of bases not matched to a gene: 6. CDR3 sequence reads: CASSPRTGNGNTIYF. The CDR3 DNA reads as TGTGCCAGCAGCCCCCGGACAGGGAATGGAAACACCATATATTTT.

CDR3 coding DNA: TGTGCCAGCAGCTTGGCCATGGGGGCCCGCTCTGGGGCCAACGTCCTGACTTTC. Protein sequence: CASSLAMGARSGANVLTF. This chain joins TRBV5-6 and TRBJ2-6; maybe TRBD1 (6 bases). The germline gives CDR1 SGHDT, CDR2 YYEEEE. The CDR3 is 18 amino acids. V was clipped by 0 bases and J by 0 bases, with 13 bases between them.

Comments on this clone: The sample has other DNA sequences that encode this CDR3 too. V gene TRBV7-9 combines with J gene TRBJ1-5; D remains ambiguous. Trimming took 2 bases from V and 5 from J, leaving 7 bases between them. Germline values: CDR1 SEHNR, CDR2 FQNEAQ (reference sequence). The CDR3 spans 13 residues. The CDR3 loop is CASSLTGDQPQHF. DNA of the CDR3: TGTGCCAGCAGCTTAACGGGTGATCAGCCCCAGCATTTT.

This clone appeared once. DNA of the CDR3: TGCGCCAGCAGCTTGGCCCGTACAGGGGGCAATGGCTACACCTTC. It translates to CASSLARTGGNGYTF. The chain carries TRBV5-1 and TRBJ1-2; 9 nucleotides align to TRBD1. Trimming cost V 0 bases and J 6 bases; bases outside gene matches: 6. Germline V gene data show CDR1 as SGHRS and CDR2 as YFSETQ. This CDR3 contains 15 residues.

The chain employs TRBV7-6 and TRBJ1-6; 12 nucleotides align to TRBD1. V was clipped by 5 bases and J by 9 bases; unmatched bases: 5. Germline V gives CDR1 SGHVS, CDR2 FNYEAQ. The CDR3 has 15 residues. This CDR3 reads CASSPGQGAGSPLHF. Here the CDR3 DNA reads TGTGCCAGCAGCCCGGGACAGGGGGCTGGTTCACCCCTCCACTTT.

Here the CDR3 DNA reads TGTGCCAGCAGCTCCATCCGACAGGGGTCGACAGATACGCAGTATTTT. Its translation is CASSSIRQGSTDTQYF. The genes are TRBV11-2 and TRBJ2-3; TRBD1 matches 8 bases. CDR3 length equals 16 residues. V was pared by 4 bases and J by 3 bases, with 9 bases of the junction left unmatched. CDR1 and CDR2 from the germline V gene are SGHAT and FQNNGV.

CDR3: CASVLGQGTSYSNQPQHF. The DNA of the CDR3 is TGTGCTAGTGTATTAGGACAGGGGACTTCATATAGCAATCAGCCCCAGCATTTT. V gene TRBV12-5 combines with J gene TRBJ1-5, with 9 bases lining up with TRBD1. Unmatched junction bases numbered 13, after V lost 7 bases and J lost 0 bases. The CDR3 has 18 residues. Germline assignment: CDR1 LGHNT and CDR2 FRNRAP.

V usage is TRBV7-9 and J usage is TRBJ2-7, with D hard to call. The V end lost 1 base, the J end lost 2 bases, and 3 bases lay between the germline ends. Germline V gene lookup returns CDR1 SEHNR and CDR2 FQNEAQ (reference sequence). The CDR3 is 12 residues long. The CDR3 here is CASSLEPYEQYF. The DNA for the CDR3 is TGTGCCAGCAGCTTAGAGCCCTACGAGCAGTACTTC.

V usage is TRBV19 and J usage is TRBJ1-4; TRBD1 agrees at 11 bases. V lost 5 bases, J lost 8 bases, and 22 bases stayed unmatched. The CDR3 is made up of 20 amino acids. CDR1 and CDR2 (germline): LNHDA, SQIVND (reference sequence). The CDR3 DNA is TGTGCCAGTAGTTCCCGATTCTTGAGGACAGGGGGCGCGTCAACCGAAAAACTGTTTTTT. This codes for CASSSRFLRTGGASTEKLFF.

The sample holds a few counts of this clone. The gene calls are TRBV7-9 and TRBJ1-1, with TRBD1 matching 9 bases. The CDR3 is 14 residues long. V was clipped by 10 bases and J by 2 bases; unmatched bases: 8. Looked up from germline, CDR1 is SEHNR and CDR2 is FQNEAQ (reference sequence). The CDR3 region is CAITGQGGNTEAFF. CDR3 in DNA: TGTGCCATCACGGGACAGGGTGGAAACACTGAAGCTTTCTTT. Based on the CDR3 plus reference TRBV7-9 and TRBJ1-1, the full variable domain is DTGVSQNPRHKITKRGQNVTFRCDPISEHNRLYWYRQTLGQGPEFLTYFQNEAQLEKSRLLSDRFSAERPKGSFSTLEIQRTEQGDSAMYLCAITGQGGNTEAFFGQGTRLTVV.

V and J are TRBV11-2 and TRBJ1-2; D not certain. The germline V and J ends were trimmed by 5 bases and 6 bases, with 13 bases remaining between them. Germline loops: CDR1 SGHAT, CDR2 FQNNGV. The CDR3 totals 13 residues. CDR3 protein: CASSGNWRDGYTF. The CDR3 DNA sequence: TGTGCCAGCAGCGGGAACTGGCGGGATGGCTACACCTTC.